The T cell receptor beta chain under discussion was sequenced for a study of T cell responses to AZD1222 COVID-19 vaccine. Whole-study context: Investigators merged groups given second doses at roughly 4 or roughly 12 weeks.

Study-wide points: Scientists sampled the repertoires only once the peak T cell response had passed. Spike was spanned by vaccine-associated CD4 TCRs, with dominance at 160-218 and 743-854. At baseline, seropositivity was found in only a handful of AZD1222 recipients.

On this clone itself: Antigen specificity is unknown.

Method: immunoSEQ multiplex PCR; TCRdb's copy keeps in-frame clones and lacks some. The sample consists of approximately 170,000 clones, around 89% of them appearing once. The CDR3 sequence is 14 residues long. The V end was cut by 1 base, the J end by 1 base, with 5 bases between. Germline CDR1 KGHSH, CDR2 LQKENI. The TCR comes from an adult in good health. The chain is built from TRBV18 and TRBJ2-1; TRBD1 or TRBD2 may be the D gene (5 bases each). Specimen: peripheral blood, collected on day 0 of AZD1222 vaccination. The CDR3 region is CASSPRGSYNEQFF. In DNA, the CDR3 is TGTGCCAGCTCACCACGGGGGTCCTACAATGAGCAGTTCTTC.